This T cell receptor beta chain was captured by sequencing in a study of shared clonotypes between healthy human individuals. Whole-study context: Used for every donor were three CD4 naive, three CD4 memory, two CD8 naive and one CD8 memory plate. The study's findings and limits: The generation probabilities recorded for non-shared clonotypes fell below those of clonotypes shared by all four donors. Only blood samples were collected, and tissue repertoires likely differ. Researchers found naive subsets generally carried larger estimated richness than memory subsets.

Sequencing was performed with immunoSEQ multiplex PCR; in TCRdb, only in-frame clones are kept and a portion is missing. Of roughly 850,000 clones in the sample, roughly 96% were seen once. V lost 0 bases to trimming and J lost 0 bases; unmatched junction nucleotides: 12. Germline V gene data show CDR1 as SGHAT and CDR2 as FQNNGV. The CDR3 is 19 residues long. Details on this clone: Its specificity is unknown.

In the naive CD8 group, cells lacked CD45RO and were positively selected for CCR7, so terminally differentiated effector memory CD45RA+ cells were left out. Sequencing was done on a sample of naive CD8+ T cells sorted from blood. The chain uses TRBV11-2 and TRBJ2-7; TRBD2 aligns across 9 bases. This sequence was found in a man aged 30 to 45 in good health. The CDR3 DNA sequence: TGTGCCAGCAGCTTAGATCTTAGGCTAGCGGGACGTAGCTCCTACGAGCAGTACTTC. The encoded protein is CASSLDLRLAGRSSYEQYF.